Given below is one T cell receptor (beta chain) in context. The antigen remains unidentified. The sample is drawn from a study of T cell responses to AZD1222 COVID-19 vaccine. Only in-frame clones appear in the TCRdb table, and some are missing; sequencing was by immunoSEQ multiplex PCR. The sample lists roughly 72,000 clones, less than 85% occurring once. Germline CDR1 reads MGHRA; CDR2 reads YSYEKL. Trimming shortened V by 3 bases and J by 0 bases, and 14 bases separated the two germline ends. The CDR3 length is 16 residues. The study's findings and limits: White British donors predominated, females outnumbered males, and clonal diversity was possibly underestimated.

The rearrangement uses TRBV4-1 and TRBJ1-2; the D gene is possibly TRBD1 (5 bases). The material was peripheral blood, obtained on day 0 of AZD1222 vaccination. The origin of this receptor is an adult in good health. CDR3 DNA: TGCGCCAGCAGCCAGGAGCTTGGGGGGACTAACTATGGCTACACCTTC. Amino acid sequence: CASSQELGGTNYGYTF.